This T cell receptor (beta chain) was profiled in a study of T cells in Graves' hyperthyroidism and ophthalmopathy. Researchers took RNA transcripts and amplified the TCR beta CDR3 regions from them. A set of HTBI primers served as the primers for a first-round RT-PCR of the TCR CDR3. TCRdb reanalysed the multiplex PCR reads using MiXCR and keeps one entry per CDR3 protein. Of about 620,000 distinct CDR3 sequences in the sample, 15% to 20% were seen once. Germline V gene data show CDR1 as MNHEY and CDR2 as SVGAGI. The CDR3 extends over 13 amino acids. The germline V and J ends were trimmed by 0 bases and 4 bases, with 6 bases remaining between them. The table lists this clonotype with many counts.

Sample: blood. The J gene is TRBJ1-1, the V gene TRBV6-5; D is ambiguous. The receptor's source is a woman in her 30s with Graves' hyperthyroidism. The CDR3 coding sequence is TGTGCCAGCAGTTACTCACGGGCCACTGAAGCTTTCTTT. This sequence encodes CASSYSRATEAFF.